This T cell receptor (beta chain) was obtained from a study of blood T cells in healthy people across ages. V lost 3 bases, J lost 3 bases, and 12 bases lay in between. This CDR3 is 15 amino acids long. CDR1 and CDR2 from the germline V gene are SGHRS and YFSETQ. The use of a sample-barcoded 5' primer and a J-beta primer mix characterized a second PCR of roughly 6 to 11 cycles. Each CDR3 protein gets one entry after TCRdb re-called the 5' RACE reads with MiXCR. The data show approximately 680,000 distinct CDR3 sequences, approximately 30% seen once. Specimen: blood. The clonotype was recovered from a woman of 80 years or more in good health. V gene TRBV5-1 combines with J gene TRBJ2-2, with D possibly being TRBD1 (6 bases). CDR3 nucleotide sequence: TGCGCCAGCAGCTCGACTCGACAGGACACCGGGGAGCTGTTTTTT. It yields the protein CASSSTRQDTGELFF.